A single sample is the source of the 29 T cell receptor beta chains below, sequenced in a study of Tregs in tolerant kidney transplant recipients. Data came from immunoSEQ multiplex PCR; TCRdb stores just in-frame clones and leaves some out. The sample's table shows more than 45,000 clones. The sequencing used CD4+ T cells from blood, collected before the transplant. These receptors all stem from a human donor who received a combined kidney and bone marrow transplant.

Incomplete CDR3 DNA: TGCAGTGCTTCGGGGACTAGCGGGCTCACCTACGAG. Translated: CSASGTSGLTYE. The entire CDR3 protein is CSASGTSGLTYEQYF. The chain joins TRBV20-1 to TRBJ2-7; 12 nucleotides agree with TRBD2. The observed sequence ends 3 residues before the CDR3 terminus, with the missing tail filled in from the germline J gene. The CDR3 has 15 amino acids. Trimming cost V 5 bases and J 2 bases; bases outside gene matches: 7. CDR1 and CDR2 from the germline V gene are DFQATT and SNEGSKA (reference sequence).

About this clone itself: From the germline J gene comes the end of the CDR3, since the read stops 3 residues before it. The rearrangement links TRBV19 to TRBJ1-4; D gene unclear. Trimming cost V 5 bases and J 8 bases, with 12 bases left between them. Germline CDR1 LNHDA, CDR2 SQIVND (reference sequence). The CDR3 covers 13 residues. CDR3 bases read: TGTGCCAGTAGTGAGAGACTATGGGAAAAA. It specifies CASSERLWEK. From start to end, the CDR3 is CASSERLWEKLFF.

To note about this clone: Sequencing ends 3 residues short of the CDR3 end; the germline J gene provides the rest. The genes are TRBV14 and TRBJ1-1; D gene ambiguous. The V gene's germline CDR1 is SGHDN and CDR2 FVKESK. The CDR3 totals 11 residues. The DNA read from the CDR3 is TGTGCCAGCAGCCTCGGTCCTAAA. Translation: CASSLGPK. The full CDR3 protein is CASSLGPKAFF. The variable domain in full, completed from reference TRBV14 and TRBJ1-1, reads EAGVTQFPSHSVIEKGQTVTLRCDPISGHDNLYWYRRVMGKEIKFLLHFVKESKQDESGMPNNRFLAERTGGTYSTLKVQPAELEDSGVYFCASSLGPKAFFGQGTRLTVV.

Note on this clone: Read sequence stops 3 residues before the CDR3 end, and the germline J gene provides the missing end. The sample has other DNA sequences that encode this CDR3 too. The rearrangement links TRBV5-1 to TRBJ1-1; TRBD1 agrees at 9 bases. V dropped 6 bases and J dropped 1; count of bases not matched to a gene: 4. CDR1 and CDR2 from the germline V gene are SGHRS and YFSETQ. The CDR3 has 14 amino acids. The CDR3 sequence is CASTTGQGNTEAFF. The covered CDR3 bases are TGCGCCAGCACCACGGGACAGGGGAACACTGAA.

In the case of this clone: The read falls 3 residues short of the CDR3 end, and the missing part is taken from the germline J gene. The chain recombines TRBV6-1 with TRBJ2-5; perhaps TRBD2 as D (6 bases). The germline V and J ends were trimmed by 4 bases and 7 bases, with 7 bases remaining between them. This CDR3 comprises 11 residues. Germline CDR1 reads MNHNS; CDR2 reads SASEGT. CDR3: CASSAGGTQYF. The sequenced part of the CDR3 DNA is TGTGCCAGCAGTGCCGGGGGGACC.

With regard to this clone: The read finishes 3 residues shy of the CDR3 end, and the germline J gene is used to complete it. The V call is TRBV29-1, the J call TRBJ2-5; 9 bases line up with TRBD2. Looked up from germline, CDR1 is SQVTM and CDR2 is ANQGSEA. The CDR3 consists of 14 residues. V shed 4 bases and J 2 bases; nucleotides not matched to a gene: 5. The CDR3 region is CSVVASGTQETQYF. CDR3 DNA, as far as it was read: TGCAGCGTTGTGGCTAGCGGGACACAAGAGACC.

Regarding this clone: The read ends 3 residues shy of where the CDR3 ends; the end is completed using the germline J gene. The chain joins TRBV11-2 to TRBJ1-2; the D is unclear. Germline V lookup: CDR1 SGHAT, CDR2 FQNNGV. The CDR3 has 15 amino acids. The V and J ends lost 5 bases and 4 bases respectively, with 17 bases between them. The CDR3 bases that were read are TGTGCCAGCAGCCCACCGGGCCTGCGGGCCTATGGC. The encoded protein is CASSPPGLRAYG. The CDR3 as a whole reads CASSPPGLRAYGYTF.

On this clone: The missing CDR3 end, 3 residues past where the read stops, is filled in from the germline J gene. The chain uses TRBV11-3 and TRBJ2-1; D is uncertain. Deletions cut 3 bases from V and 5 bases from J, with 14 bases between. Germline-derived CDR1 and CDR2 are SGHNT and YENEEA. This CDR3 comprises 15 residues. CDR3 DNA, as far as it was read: TGTGCCAGCAGCTTCGGTCTAGACCTCAACAATGAG. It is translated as CASSFGLDLNNE. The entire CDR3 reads CASSFGLDLNNEQFF.

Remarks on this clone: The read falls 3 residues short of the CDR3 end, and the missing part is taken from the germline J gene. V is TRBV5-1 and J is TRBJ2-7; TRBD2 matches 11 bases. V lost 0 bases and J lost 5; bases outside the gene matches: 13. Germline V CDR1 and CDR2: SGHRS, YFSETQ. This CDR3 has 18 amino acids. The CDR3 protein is CASSLAITSGSEVDEQYF. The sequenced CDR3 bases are TGCGCCAGCAGCTTGGCCATAACTAGCGGGAGTGAAGTCGACGAG.

The covered CDR3 bases are TGCGCCAGCAGCTCCGGGACACCCGGTGCCTACGAG. It yields the protein CASSSGTPGAYE. The whole CDR3 sequence is CASSSGTPGAYEQYF. The V call is TRBV23-1, the J call TRBJ2-7; D is perhaps TRBD1 (6 bases). The CDR3 goes on 3 residues after the read ends, and that part is filled in from the germline J gene. TRBV23-1 qualifies as an ORF whose function is uncertain. With 6 bases removed from V and 2 bases from J, the gap between germline ends came to 17 bases. CDR3 length: 15 residues.

CDR3 in amino acids: CASSRGGSSVSNEQFF. The covered CDR3 bases are TGTGCCAGTAGTAGGGGGGGGTCTAGCGTATCCAATGAG. The chain recombines TRBV19 with TRBJ2-1, with 7 bases identical to TRBD2. The read comes to an end 3 residues before the CDR3 does, leaving the germline J gene to fill in the end. The germline CDR1 and CDR2 sequences are LNHDA and SQIVND (reference sequence). Unmatched junction bases numbered 12, after V lost 4 bases and J lost 6 bases. CDR3 length equals 16 residues.

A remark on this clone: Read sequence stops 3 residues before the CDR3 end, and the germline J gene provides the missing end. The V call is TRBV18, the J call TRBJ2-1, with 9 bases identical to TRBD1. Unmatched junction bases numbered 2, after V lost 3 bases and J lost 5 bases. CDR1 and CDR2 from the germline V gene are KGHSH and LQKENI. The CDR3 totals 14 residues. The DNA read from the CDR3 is TGTGCCAGCTCACCGGGACAGGGTAACAATGAG. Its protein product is CASSPGQGNNE. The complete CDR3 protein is CASSPGQGNNEQFF. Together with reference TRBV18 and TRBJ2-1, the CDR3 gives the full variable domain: NAGVMQNPRHLVRRRGQEARLRCSPMKGHSHVYWYRQLPEEGLKFMVYLQKENIIDESGMPKERFSAEFPKEGPSILRIQQVVRGDSAAYFCASSPGQGNNEQFFGPGTRLTVL.

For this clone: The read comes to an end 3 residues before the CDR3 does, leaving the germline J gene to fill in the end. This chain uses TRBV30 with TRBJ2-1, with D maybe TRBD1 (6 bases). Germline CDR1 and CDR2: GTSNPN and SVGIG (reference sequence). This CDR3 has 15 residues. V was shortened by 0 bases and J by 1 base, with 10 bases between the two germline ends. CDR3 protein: CAWSVRGWSYNEQFF. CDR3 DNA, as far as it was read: TGTGCCTGGAGTGTAAGGGGGTGGTCCTACAATGAG.

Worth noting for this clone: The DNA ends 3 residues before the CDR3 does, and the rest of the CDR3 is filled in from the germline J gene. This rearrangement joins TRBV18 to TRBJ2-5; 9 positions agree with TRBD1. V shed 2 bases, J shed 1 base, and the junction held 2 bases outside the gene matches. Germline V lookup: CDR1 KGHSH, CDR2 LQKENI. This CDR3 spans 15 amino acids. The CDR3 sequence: CASSPGTGTQETQYF. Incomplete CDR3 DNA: TGTGCCAGCTCACCAGGGACAGGGACCCAAGAGACC.

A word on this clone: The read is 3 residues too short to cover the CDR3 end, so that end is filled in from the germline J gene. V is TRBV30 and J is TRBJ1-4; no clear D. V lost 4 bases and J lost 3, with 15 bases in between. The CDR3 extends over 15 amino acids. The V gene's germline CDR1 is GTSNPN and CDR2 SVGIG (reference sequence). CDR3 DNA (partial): TGTGCCTGGACCGGATGGCGGTCAGCTAATGAAAAA. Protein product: CAWTGWRSANEK. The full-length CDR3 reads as CAWTGWRSANEKLFF. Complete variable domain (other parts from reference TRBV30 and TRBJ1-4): SQTIHQWPATLVQPVGSPLSLECTVEGTSNPNLYWYRQAAGRGLQLLFYSVGIGQISSEVPQNLSASRPQDRQFILSSKKLLLSDSGFYLCAWTGWRSANEKLFFGSGTQLSVL.

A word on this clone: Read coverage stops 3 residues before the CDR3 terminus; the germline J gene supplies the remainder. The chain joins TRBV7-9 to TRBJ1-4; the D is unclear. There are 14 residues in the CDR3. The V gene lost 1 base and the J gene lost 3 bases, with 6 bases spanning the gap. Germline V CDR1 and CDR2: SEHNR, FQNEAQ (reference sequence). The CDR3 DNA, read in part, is TGTGCCAGCAGCTTAGGGACTTCTAATGAAAAA. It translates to CASSLGTSNEK. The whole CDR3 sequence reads CASSLGTSNEKLFF. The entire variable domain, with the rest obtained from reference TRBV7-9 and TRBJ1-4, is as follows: DTGVSQNPRHKITKRGQNVTFRCDPISEHNRLYWYRQTLGQGPEFLTYFQNEAQLEKSRLLSDRFSAERPKGSFSTLEIQRTEQGDSAMYLCASSLGTSNEKLFFGSGTQLSVL.

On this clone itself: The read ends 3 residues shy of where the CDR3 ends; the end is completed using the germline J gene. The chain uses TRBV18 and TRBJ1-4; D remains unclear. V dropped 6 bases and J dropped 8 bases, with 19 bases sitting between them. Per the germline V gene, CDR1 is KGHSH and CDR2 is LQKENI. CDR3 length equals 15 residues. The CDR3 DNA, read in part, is TGTGCCAGCTCCTCCACCTCGGGGTTGGGAGAAAAA. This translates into CASSSTSGLGEK. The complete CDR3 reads CASSSTSGLGEKLFF. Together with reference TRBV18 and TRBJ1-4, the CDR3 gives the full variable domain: NAGVMQNPRHLVRRRGQEARLRCSPMKGHSHVYWYRQLPEEGLKFMVYLQKENIIDESGMPKERFSAEFPKEGPSILRIQQVVRGDSAAYFCASSSTSGLGEKLFFGSGTQLSVL.

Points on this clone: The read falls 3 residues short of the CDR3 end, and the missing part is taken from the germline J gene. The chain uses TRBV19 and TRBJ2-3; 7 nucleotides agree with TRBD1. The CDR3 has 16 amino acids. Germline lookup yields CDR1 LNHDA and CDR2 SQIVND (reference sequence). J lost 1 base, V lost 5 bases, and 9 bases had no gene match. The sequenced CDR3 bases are TGTGCCAGTAGTCCAAAACAGGGGTCGGGCACAGATACG. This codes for CASSPKQGSGTDT. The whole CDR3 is CASSPKQGSGTDTQYF.

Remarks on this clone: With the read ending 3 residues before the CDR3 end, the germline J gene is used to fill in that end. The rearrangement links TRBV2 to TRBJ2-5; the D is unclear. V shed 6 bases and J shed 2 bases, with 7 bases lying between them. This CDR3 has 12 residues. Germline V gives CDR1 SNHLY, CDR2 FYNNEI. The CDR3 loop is CASSRRQETQYF. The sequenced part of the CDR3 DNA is TGTGCCAGCAGCAGAAGGCAAGAGACC.

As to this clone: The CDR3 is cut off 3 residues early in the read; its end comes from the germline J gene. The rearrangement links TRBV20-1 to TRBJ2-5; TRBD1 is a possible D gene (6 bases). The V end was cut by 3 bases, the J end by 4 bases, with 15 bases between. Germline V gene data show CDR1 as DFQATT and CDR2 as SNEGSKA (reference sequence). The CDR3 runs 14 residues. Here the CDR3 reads CSARPGHPGETQYF. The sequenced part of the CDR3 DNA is TGCAGTGCTAGGCCGGGACACCCGGGAGAGACC.

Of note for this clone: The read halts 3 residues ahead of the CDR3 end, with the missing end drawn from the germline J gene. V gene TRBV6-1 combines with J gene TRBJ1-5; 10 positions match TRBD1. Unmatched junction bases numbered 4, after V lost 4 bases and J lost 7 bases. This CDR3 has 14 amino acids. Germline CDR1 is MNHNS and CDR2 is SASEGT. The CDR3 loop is CASSGQGAGQPQHF. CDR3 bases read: TGTGCCAGCAGTGGACAGGGGGCGGGACAGCCC.

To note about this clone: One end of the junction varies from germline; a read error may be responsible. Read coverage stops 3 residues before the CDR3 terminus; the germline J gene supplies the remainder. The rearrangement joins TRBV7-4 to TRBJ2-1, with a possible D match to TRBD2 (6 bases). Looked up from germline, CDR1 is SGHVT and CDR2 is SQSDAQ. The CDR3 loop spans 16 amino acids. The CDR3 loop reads CTSSMASVKSRNEQFF. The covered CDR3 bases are TGCACCAGCAGCATGGCTAGCGTGAAGTCCCGAAATGAG. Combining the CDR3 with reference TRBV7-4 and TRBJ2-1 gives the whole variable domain GAGVSQSPRYKVAKRGRDVALRCDSISGHVTLYWYRQTLGQGSEVLTYSQSDAQRDKSGRPSGRFSAERPERSVSTLKIQRTEQGDSAVYLCTSSMASVKSRNEQFFGPGTRLTVL.

CDR3 in amino acids: CASRTGGGNEKLFF. CDR3 DNA (partial): TGCGCCAGCAGAACAGGGGGCGGTAATGAAAAA. This chain joins TRBV5-1 and TRBJ1-4; 9 bases align to TRBD1. The CDR3 end lies 3 residues beyond the end of the read and is filled in from the germline J gene. The trim removed 5 bases at V and 4 bases at J, leaving 3 bases unmatched. The length of the CDR3 is 14 residues. In germline, CDR1 is SGHRS, CDR2 YFSETQ.

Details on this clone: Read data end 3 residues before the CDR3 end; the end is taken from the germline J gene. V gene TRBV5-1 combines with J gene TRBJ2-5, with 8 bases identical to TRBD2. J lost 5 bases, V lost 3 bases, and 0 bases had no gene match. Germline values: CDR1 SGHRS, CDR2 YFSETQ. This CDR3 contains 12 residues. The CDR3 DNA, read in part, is TGCGCCAGCAGCTCGGGGGGGGAGACC. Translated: CASSSGGET. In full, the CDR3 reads CASSSGGETQYF.

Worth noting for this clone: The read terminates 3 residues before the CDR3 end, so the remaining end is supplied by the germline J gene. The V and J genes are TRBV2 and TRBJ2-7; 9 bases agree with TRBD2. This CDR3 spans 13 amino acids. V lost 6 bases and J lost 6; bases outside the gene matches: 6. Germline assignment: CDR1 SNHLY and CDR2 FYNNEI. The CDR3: CASRLAGLSEQYF. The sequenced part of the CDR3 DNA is TGTGCCAGCAGGCTAGCGGGGCTTAGCGAG.

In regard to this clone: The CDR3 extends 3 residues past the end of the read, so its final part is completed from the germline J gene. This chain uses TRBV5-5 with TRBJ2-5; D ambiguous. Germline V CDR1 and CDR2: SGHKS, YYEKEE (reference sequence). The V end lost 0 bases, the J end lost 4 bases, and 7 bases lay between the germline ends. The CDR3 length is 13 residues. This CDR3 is CASSLGRVETQYF. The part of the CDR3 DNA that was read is TGTGCCAGCAGCTTGGGTAGGGTAGAGACC.

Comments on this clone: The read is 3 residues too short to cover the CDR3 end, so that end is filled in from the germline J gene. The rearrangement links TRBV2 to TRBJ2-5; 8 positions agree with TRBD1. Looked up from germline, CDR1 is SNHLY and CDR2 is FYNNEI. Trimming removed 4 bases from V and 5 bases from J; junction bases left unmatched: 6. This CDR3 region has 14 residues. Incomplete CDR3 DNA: TGTGCCAGCAGTGTCAGACAGGGGTCCGAGACC. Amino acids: CASSVRQGSET. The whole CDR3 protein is CASSVRQGSETQYF.

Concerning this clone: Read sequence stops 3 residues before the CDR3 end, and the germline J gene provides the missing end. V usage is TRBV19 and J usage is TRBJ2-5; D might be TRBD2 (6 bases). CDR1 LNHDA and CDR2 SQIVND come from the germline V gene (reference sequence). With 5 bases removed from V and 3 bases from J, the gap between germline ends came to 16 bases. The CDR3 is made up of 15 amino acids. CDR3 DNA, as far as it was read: TGTGCCAGTAGTGGAGGCCGTCGGGGGAAAGAGACC. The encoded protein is CASSGGRRGKET. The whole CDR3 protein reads CASSGGRRGKETQYF.

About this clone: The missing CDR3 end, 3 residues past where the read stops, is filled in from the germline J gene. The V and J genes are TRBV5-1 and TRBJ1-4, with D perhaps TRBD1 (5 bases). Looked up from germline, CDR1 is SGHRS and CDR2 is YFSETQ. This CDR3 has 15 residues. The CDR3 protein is CASSATTSVTTGLFF. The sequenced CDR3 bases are TGCGCCAGCAGCGCGACGACTAGCGTTACCACAGGA.